These 5 T cell receptor beta chains were all obtained from the same sample, sequenced in a study of Graves' ophthalmopathy and Graves' hyperthyroidism. RNA transcripts yielded amplified TCR beta CDR3 regions. Scientists carried out first-round RT-PCR using HTBI primers and then a second-round multiplex PCR. TCRdb processed the multiplex PCR reads anew with MiXCR; each CDR3 protein has one entry. The sample lists hundreds of thousands of distinct CDR3 sequences; 20% to 25% were seen once. Sequencing was carried out using peripheral blood. The receptors were sampled from a woman between 18 and 29 years old with stable Graves' hyperthyroidism. Some clones in this sample may be carry-over from other donors' samples.

The rearrangement links TRBV27 to TRBJ1-1, with D possibly matching TRBD1 (5 bases). The CDR3 length is 14 residues. Trimming took off 7 bases at V and 7 bases at J, with 19 bases between the two ends. CDR1 is MNHEY and CDR2 is SMNVEV in the germline V gene (reference sequence). Here the CDR3 reads CASKRDGARDEAFF. The CDR3 DNA follows: TGTGCCAGCAAACGCGATGGGGCGCGGGATGAAGCTTTCTTT.

This clonotype came up a few times. This rearrangement joins TRBV25-1 to TRBJ2-7, with D maybe TRBD2 (6 bases). The CDR3 extends over 15 amino acids. Trimming stripped 2 bases from V and 0 bases from J, with 11 bases between. Germline-derived CDR1 and CDR2 are MGHDK and SYGVNS. CDR3: CASSEKRVSSYEQYF. As DNA, the CDR3 is TGTGCCAGCAGTGAAAAGCGGGTGAGCTCCTACGAGCAGTACTTC.

At least ten counts were recorded for this clonotype. The genes are TRBV2 and TRBJ1-1; TRBD1 might be the D (6 bases). CDR3 size: 14 residues. Trimming cost V 7 bases and J 1 base, with 13 bases left between them. Germline CDR1 and CDR2: SNHLY and FYNNEI. CDR3 nucleotides: TGTGCCAGCACTTCGGGGGCCACGAACACTGAAGCTTTCTTT. Translation gives CASTSGATNTEAFF.

This clonotype occurred a few times. This chain joins TRBV6-1 and TRBJ2-3, with D tentatively TRBD2 (5 bases). Per germline, CDR1 MNHNS and CDR2 SASEGT. The CDR3 covers 12 residues. V was trimmed by 6 bases and J by 3 bases, leaving 7 bases between them. CDR3 sequence: CASSGVTDTQYF. The CDR3, as DNA: TGTGCCAGCAGCGGGGTAACAGATACGCAGTATTTT.

This clonotype showed up just a few times. This sequence joins TRBV12-3 or TRBV12-4 and TRBJ1-5; 7 bases map to TRBD1. The trim removed 6 bases at V and 0 bases at J, leaving 8 bases unmatched. The CDR3 loop spans 16 amino acids. Here the CDR3 reads CASSGGTDYSNQPQHF. CDR3 nucleotides: TGTGCCAGCAGCGGTGGGACAGACTATAGCAATCAGCCCCAGCATTTT.